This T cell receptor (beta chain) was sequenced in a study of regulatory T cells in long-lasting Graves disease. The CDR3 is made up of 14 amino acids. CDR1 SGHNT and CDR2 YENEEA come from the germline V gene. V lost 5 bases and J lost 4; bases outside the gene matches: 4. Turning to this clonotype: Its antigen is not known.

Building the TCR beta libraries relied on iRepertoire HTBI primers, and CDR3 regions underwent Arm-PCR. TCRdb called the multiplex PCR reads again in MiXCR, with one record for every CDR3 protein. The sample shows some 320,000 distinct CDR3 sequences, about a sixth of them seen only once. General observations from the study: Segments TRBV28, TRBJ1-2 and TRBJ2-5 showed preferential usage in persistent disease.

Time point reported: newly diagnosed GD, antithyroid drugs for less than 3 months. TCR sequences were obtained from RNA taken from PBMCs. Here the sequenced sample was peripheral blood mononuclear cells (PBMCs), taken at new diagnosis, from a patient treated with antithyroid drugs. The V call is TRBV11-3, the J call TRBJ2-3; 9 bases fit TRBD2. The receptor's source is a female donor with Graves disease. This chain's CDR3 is CASSPWTSADTQYF. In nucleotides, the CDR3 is TGTGCCAGCAGCCCCTGGACTAGCGCAGATACGCAGTATTTT.